Each of the 31 T cell receptor beta chains below was sequenced from the same sample in a study of blood T cell repertoires in COVID-19. Generated by immunoSEQ multiplex PCR, the TCRdb table keeps only in-frame clones and is missing some. The sample consists of about 110,000 clones, around three quarters of them appearing once. Input material: peripheral blood. All receptors derive from a human donor in a cohort sampled during active or convalescent COVID-19.

V is TRBV28 and J is TRBJ2-1; D uncertain. Germline V gives CDR1 MDHEN, CDR2 SYDVKM. This CDR3 is 12 amino acids long. Trimming removed 11 bases at V and 0 bases at J, with 8 bases between. Here the CDR3 DNA reads TGTGCCGTCGAGAGCTCCTACAATGAGCAGTTCTTC. Translating gives CAVESSYNEQFF.

This chain connects TRBV6-5 to TRBJ1-5; D gene unclear. CDR3 length equals 13 residues. V was pared by 7 bases and J by 2 bases, with 9 bases between. CDR1 is MNHEY, CDR2 SVGAGI, per germline. The CDR3 region has the DNA TGTGCCAGCAAAAGAACTGGCAATCAGCCCCAGCATTTT. Translation: CASKRTGNQPQHF.

This clone was observed a single time. V and J are TRBV27 and TRBJ1-6, with D perhaps TRBD1 (5 bases). V was clipped by 0 bases and J by 7 bases, with 16 bases between them. The CDR3 consists of 17 residues. From germline, CDR1 is MNHEY and CDR2 SMNVEV (reference sequence). As DNA, the CDR3 is TGTGCCAGCAGTTTATCCAAACGGGGGGTTTTGAATTCACCCCTCCACTTT. Encoded protein: CASSLSKRGVLNSPLHF.

This clone was detected only a few times. The chain employs TRBV18 and TRBJ2-7, with no clear D. The CDR3 runs 16 residues. V gave up 1 base and J gave up 0 bases, with 13 bases separating them. Germline CDR1 is KGHSH and CDR2 is LQKENI. CDR3 in DNA: TGTGCCAGCTCACCACGGGTCCCTAGGCCCTCCTACGAGCAGTACTTC. As protein: CASSPRVPRPSYEQYF.

This sequence joins TRBV5-1 and TRBJ1-1; 8 nucleotides agree with TRBD1. J was trimmed by 0 bases and V by 4 bases; bases with no gene match: 8. The V gene's germline CDR1 is SGHRS and CDR2 YFSETQ. This CDR3 comprises 16 residues. CDR3 amino acids: CASSPGQGLMNTEAFF. In nucleotides, the CDR3 is TGCGCCAGCAGCCCCGGACAGGGACTCATGAACACTGAAGCTTTCTTT.

V gene TRBV19 combines with J gene TRBJ2-5; 9 bases are shared with TRBD1. Trimming removed 3 bases from V and 0 bases from J; junction bases left unmatched: 11. CDR3 length: 18 amino acids. In germline, CDR1 is LNHDA, CDR2 SQIVND (reference sequence). The chain's CDR3 is CASSMANRGLIYQETQYF. CDR3 bases: TGTGCCAGTAGTATGGCCAACAGGGGGCTGATTTACCAAGAGACCCAGTACTTC.

This chain uses TRBV27 with TRBJ1-2; tentative D call: TRBD1 (5 bases). There are 14 residues in the CDR3. CDR1 and CDR2 from the germline V gene are MNHEY and SMNVEV (reference sequence). V was cut by 5 bases and J by 2 bases, with 12 bases left in between. The CDR3, as DNA: TGTGCCAGCAGTACACATGGGGCCAACTATGGCTACACCTTC. Its translation is CASSTHGANYGYTF.

The sample holds many counts of this clone. The rearrangement uses TRBV4-3 and TRBJ2-1; 8 nucleotides match TRBD2. Trimming cost V 0 bases and J 15 bases; bases outside gene matches: 13. This CDR3 is 15 amino acids long. In germline, CDR1 is LGHNA, CDR2 YSLEER. The CDR3 sequence: CASSQEGASGRPGFF. Here the CDR3 DNA reads TGCGCCAGCAGCCAAGAAGGGGCCAGCGGGAGACCGGGGTTCTTC.

The V gene is TRBV29-1, the J gene TRBJ2-7; 9 positions match TRBD1. The CDR3 sequence is 12 residues long. The V and J ends lost 4 bases and 3 bases, in that order; junction bases with no gene match: 1. Germline V lookup: CDR1 SQVTM, CDR2 ANQGSEA. CDR3 sequence: CSVGQGVYEQYF. The CDR3 nucleotides read TGCAGCGTTGGACAGGGGGTCTACGAGCAGTACTTC.

This clone was seen only once. The V gene is TRBV27, the J gene TRBJ1-6; 7 nucleotides line up with TRBD1. This CDR3 comprises 15 residues. The junction had 5 bases not matched to a gene; V was cut back by 2 bases and J by 7 bases. CDR1 and CDR2 from the germline V gene are MNHEY and SMNVEV (reference sequence). The CDR3 nucleotides are TGTGCCAGCAGTTTACAAGGGACAGCGAATTCACCCCTCCACTTT. Amino acid sequence: CASSLQGTANSPLHF.

This chain connects TRBV7-9 to TRBJ2-1; a weak D match, TRBD2 (6 bases). The germline gives CDR1 SEHNR, CDR2 FQNEAQ (reference sequence). Deletions cut 7 bases from V and 6 bases from J, with 19 bases between. The CDR3 is made up of 15 amino acids. The CDR3 is CASTAGSSLGNEQFF. CDR3 sequence (DNA): TGTGCCAGCACCGCGGGGTCCTCTCTGGGCAATGAGCAGTTCTTC.

The chain recombines TRBV5-5 with TRBJ2-1, with D possibly matching TRBD1 (5 bases). CDR3 length equals 15 residues. V lost 2 bases and J 0 bases, leaving 9 bases between the germline ends. Germline CDR1 SGHKS, CDR2 YYEKEE (reference sequence). The CDR3 is CASSFGAGSYNEQFF. CDR3 coding DNA: TGTGCCAGCAGCTTTGGGGCAGGCTCCTACAATGAGCAGTTCTTC.

The rearrangement uses TRBV6-5 and TRBJ1-4; possibly TRBD1 for D (6 bases). There are 15 residues in the CDR3. Germline lookup yields CDR1 MNHEY and CDR2 SVGAGI. The V end lost 4 bases, the J end lost 2 bases, and 11 bases lay between the germline ends. CDR3 region: CASSSNRATNEKLFF. The CDR3, as DNA: TGTGCCAGCAGTTCGAACAGGGCGACTAATGAAAAACTGTTTTTT.

V usage is TRBV28 and J usage is TRBJ2-1; 10 bases agree with TRBD2. With V trimmed by 3 bases and J by 7 bases, 12 bases remained unmatched. This CDR3 is 17 amino acids long. The germline CDR1 and CDR2 sequences are MDHEN and SYDVKM. The CDR3 protein is CASSLLGGTSDRNEQFF. The CDR3 nucleotides read TGTGCCAGCAGTTTGCTTGGCGGGACTAGCGATAGAAATGAGCAGTTCTTC.

The V gene is TRBV18, the J gene TRBJ1-1, with TRBD1 as a possible D gene (5 bases). Per the germline V gene, CDR1 is KGHSH and CDR2 is LQKENI. The CDR3 has 15 amino acids. The ends were cut back, 6 bases at V and 1 base at J, with 15 bases in the middle. In nucleotides, the CDR3 is TGTGCCAGCTCTCCCACAGGTGCGCAGAACACTGAAGCTTTCTTT. It translates to CASSPTGAQNTEAFF.

The chain couples TRBV6-7 to TRBJ2-7; 11 positions match TRBD2. TRBV6-7 is treated as an ORF (open reading frame) with a function not yet certain. The J segment lost 1 base and the V segment lost 5 bases, leaving 13 bases of the junction unmatched. The CDR3 is 18 amino acids. The CDR3: CASSIRLAGYKASYEQYF. The DNA of the CDR3 is TGTGCCAGCAGTATAAGACTAGCGGGGTACAAAGCTTCCTACGAGCAGTACTTC.

The chain carries TRBV5-4 and TRBJ1-2; 7 positions match TRBD1. This CDR3 contains 15 residues. Germline V gives CDR1 SGHNT, CDR2 YYREEE (reference sequence). Trimming removed 1 base from V and 2 bases from J; junction bases left unmatched: 5. The CDR3 coding sequence is TGTGCCAGCAGCTTGATGGGACAGCCAAACTATGGCTACACCTTC. Amino acids: CASSLMGQPNYGYTF.

This sequence joins TRBV7-8 and TRBJ1-5; D gene uncertain. The CDR3 consists of 14 residues. Germline lookup yields CDR1 SGHVS and CDR2 FQNEAQ. The V end lost 5 bases, the J end lost 6 bases, and 14 bases lay between the germline ends. The CDR3 protein is CASSDYSGFQPQHF. The CDR3 nucleotides read TGTGCCAGCAGCGACTATTCGGGTTTTCAGCCCCAGCATTTT.

V gene TRBV24-1 combines with J gene TRBJ2-3; TRBD2 matches at 7 bases. V dropped 7 bases and J dropped 0; count of bases not matched to a gene: 3. CDR3 length: 14 residues. In germline, CDR1 is KGHDR, CDR2 SFDVKD. The CDR3 nucleotides read TGTGCCACCAGGGCTAGCGGAAGCACAGATACGCAGTATTTT. It is translated as CATRASGSTDTQYF.

The V gene is TRBV20-1, the J gene TRBJ2-2; tentative D call: TRBD1 (5 bases). The V and J ends lost 3 bases and 3 bases respectively, with 17 bases between them. Germline V CDR1 and CDR2: DFQATT, SNEGSKA (reference sequence). This CDR3 has 16 residues. CDR3 coding DNA: TGCAGTGCTAGTCACTTCAGGGTTGAGGACACCGGGGAGCTGTTTTTT. It translates to CSASHFRVEDTGELFF.

The chain recombines TRBV6-6 with TRBJ1-1; D may be TRBD1 (6 bases). V lost 6 bases and J lost 0, with 8 bases in between. The CDR3 is made up of 13 amino acids. The germline CDR1 and CDR2 sequences are MNHNY and SVGAGI (reference sequence). CDR3 sequence (DNA): TGTGCCAGCAGACAGGGATTGAACACTGAAGCTTTCTTT. The encoded protein is CASRQGLNTEAFF.

The V call is TRBV5-1, the J call TRBJ1-2; tentative D call: TRBD1 (6 bases). The CDR3 totals 17 residues. Trimming pared 0 bases from V and 2 bases from J, leaving 17 bases between. Germline V CDR1 and CDR2: SGHRS, YFSETQ. The CDR3 DNA reads TGCGCCAGCAGCTTGGACGGACAGCACTGGGGGAACTATGGCTACACCTTC. It yields the protein CASSLDGQHWGNYGYTF.

The V and J genes are TRBV11-2 and TRBJ2-4; D might be TRBD2 (5 bases). This CDR3 comprises 15 residues. Germline CDR1 SGHAT, CDR2 FQNNGV. The germline V and J ends were trimmed by 5 bases and 2 bases, with 13 bases remaining between them. For the CDR3, the DNA is TGTGCCAGCAGCCGAAACCGGGGTACCAAAAACATTCAGTACTTC. This sequence encodes CASSRNRGTKNIQYF.

The chain employs TRBV4-2 and TRBJ2-3; D is undetermined. This CDR3 spans 15 amino acids. Trimming removed 0 bases at V and 8 bases at J, with 15 bases between. CDR1 and CDR2 from the germline V gene are LGHNA and YNFKEQ. The CDR3 loop is CASSQDNLAGGTQYF. The CDR3, as DNA: TGTGCCAGCAGCCAAGATAACTTAGCTGGCGGTACGCAGTATTTT.

This chain links TRBV28 with TRBJ1-6, with TRBD1 matching over 8 bases. This CDR3 region has 15 residues. The germline V gene has CDR1 MDHEN and CDR2 SYDVKM. Germline trimming cut 2 bases from V and 9 bases from J; bases unmatched to any gene: 6. The DNA of the CDR3 is TGTGCCAGCAGTTTAAACAGGGGGACTCTTTCACCCCTCCACTTT. This sequence encodes CASSLNRGTLSPLHF.

V and J are TRBV13 and TRBJ2-2; D ambiguous. Germline CDR1 reads PRHDT; CDR2 reads FYEKMQ (reference sequence). V was trimmed by 5 bases and J by 0 bases, leaving 7 bases between them. The length of the CDR3 is 14 residues. Written as DNA, the CDR3 is TGTGCCAGCAGCGCCAGGTCGAACACCGGGGAGCTGTTTTTT. It is translated as CASSARSNTGELFF.

V usage is TRBV30 and J usage is TRBJ1-1; D is ambiguous. From germline, CDR1 is GTSNPN and CDR2 SVGIG (reference sequence). This CDR3 comprises 11 residues. Trimming took off 1 base at V and 8 bases at J, with 8 bases between the two ends. CDR3 sequence (DNA): TGTGCCTGGAGTGGCGGAGGGGAAGCTTTCTTT. It is translated as CAWSGGGEAFF.

The chain is built from TRBV7-9 and TRBJ1-3, with no clear D. Trimming removed 2 bases from V and 4 bases from J, with 6 bases in between. The CDR3 covers 13 residues. Germline V gene sequence: CDR1 SEHNR, CDR2 FQNEAQ (reference sequence). The CDR3 DNA follows: TGTGCCAGCAGCTTACTGGGCGGAAACACCATATATTTT. It translates to CASSLLGGNTIYF.

The chain recombines TRBV27 with TRBJ1-2, with D possibly matching TRBD1 (5 bases). Deletions cut 6 bases from V and 5 bases from J, with 13 bases between. This CDR3 comprises 13 residues. CDR1 and CDR2 (germline): MNHEY, SMNVEV (reference sequence). The CDR3 DNA reads as TGTGCCAGCAGCAGGGATCCCCGATATGGCTACACCTTC. Its protein is CASSRDPRYGYTF.

This sequence joins TRBV27 and TRBJ1-1; D might be TRBD1 (6 bases). The CDR3 is made up of 14 amino acids. Germline lookup yields CDR1 MNHEY and CDR2 SMNVEV (reference sequence). V lost 11 bases and J 3 bases, leaving 19 bases between the germline ends. The CDR3 DNA sequence: TGTGCCTCTACTTTATGGGCAGGGGACACTGAAGCTTTCTTT. Protein sequence: CASTLWAGDTEAFF.

This chain joins TRBV3-1 (or the pseudogene TRBV3-2) and TRBJ1-2, with 8 nucleotides matching TRBD1. Losses at the gene ends were 4 bases for V and 8 bases for J; bases not matched to a gene: 3. The germline CDR1 and CDR2 sequences are LGHDT and YNNKEL (reference sequence). The CDR3 is 12 amino acids. The CDR3 bases are TGTGCCAGCAGCCGACGGACAGGGGGCTACACCTTC. Translation: CASSRRTGGYTF.